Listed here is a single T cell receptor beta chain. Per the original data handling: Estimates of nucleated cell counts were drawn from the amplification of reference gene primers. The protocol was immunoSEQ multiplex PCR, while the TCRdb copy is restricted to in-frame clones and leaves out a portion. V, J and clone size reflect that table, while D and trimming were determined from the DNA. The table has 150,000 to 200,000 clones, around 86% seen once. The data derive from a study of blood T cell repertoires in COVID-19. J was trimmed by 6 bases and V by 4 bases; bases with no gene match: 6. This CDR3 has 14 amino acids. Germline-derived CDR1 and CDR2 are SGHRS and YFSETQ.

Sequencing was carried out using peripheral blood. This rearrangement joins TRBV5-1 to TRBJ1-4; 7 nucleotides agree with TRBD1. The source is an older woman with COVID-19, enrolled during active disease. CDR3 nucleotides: TGCGCCAGCAGCAAAGGGGGCGGGGATGAAAAACTGTTTTTT. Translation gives CASSKGGGDEKLFF.